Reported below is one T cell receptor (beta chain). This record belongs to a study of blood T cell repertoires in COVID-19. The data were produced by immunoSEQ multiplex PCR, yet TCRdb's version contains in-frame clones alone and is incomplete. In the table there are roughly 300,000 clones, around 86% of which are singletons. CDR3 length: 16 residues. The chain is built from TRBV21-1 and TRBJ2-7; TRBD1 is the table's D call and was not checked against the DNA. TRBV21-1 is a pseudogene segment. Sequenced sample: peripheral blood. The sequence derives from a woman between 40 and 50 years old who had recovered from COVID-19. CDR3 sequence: CASSIAPGQGTYEQYF. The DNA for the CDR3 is TGTGCCAGCAGTATCGCCCCGGGACAGGGGACCTACGAGCAGTACTTC.